The following is a T cell receptor (beta chain) sequence with its context. This sample is part of a study of blood T cell repertoires in COVID-19. A Seattle source enrolled patients during active infection and followed them longitudinally. Germline loops: CDR1 MGHRA, CDR2 YSYEKL. Trimming shortened V by 1 base and J by 0 bases, and 13 bases separated the two germline ends. The CDR3 loop spans 18 amino acids. Clones were sequenced by immunoSEQ multiplex PCR, and TCRdb holds only the in-frame ones, with some missing. In the table there are over 450,000 clones, approximately 88% of which are singletons. The chain is built from TRBV4-1 and TRBJ2-6; no definite D call. The specimen was peripheral blood. The TCR was taken from a woman in her forties or fifties with COVID-19, enrolled during active disease. The CDR3 nucleotides are TGCGCCAGCAGCCAAGGGCCTCCAGGAATCTCTGGGGCCAACGTCCTGACTTTC. It specifies CASSQGPPGISGANVLTF.